A selection of T cell receptor beta chains follows, all from one sample in a study of regulatory T cells in long-lasting Graves disease. TCRdb reanalysed the multiplex PCR reads using MiXCR and keeps one entry per CDR3 protein. Of about 660,000 distinct CDR3 sequences listed, roughly 30% were seen once; the top ten hold roughly 46%. The source was peripheral blood mononuclear cells (PBMCs), collected when the disease was refractory, from a patient treated with antithyroid drugs. The receptors were gathered from a female donor with Graves disease. The CDR3 runs from the conserved cysteine through the conserved F or W. A D gene is named only where the DNA matches it firmly. Clone size is shown for a subset of rows, as once, few, many or a class of expanded clone.

J,D,V,size,CDR3,DNA
TRBJ1-5,NA,TRBV28,few,CASSPEVPGGNQPQHF,TGTGCCAGCAGTCCGGAGGTCCCGGGGGGCAATCAGCCCCAGCATTTT
TRBJ1-2,NA,TRBV29-1,few,CSVFRTVYGYTF,TGCAGCGTTTTCAGGACGGTATATGGCTACACCTTC
TRBJ1-6,TRBD1,TRBV5-5,NA,CASSATGGDNSPLHF,TGTGCCAGCAGCGCGACAGGGGGTGATAATTCACCCCTCCACTTT
TRBJ2-1,TRBD2,TRBV2,NA,CASSDLAGGAHEQFF,TGTGCCAGCAGCGATTTAGCGGGAGGGGCCCATGAGCAGTTCTTC
TRBJ1-3,NA,TRBV7-6,once,CASSLATPGLGNTIYF,TGTGCCAGCAGCTTAGCGACGCCGGGACTTGGAAACACCATATATTTT
TRBJ1-4,NA,TRBV3-1,few,CASSQAGTRLEKLFF,TGTGCCAGCAGCCAAGCCGGGACTCGGCTTGAAAAACTGTTTTTT
TRBJ1-4,NA,TRBV5-5,few,CASARWAGMGEKLFF,TGTGCCAGCGCAAGATGGGCAGGGATGGGGGAAAAACTGTTTTTT
TRBJ1-4,NA,TRBV7-9,NA,CASSPGRLEKLFF,TGTGCCAGCAGCCCAGGGCGGCTTGAAAAGCTGTTTTTT
TRBJ1-3,TRBD1,TRBV20-1,once,CSAQDRDLGNTIYF,TGCAGTGCCCAGGACAGGGACCTTGGAAACACCATATATTTT
TRBJ1-1,NA,TRBV12-5,few,CASGLHREAFF,TGTGCTAGTGGTTTGCACCGTGAAGCTTTCTTT
TRBJ2-7,NA,TRBV7-3,NA,CASSLYRGTSYEQYF,TGTGCCAGCAGCTTATATCGGGGGACCTCCTACGAGCAGTACTTC
TRBJ1-2,NA,TRBV6-2/TRBV6-3,many,CASSYSGGKGSGYTF,TGTGCCAGCAGTTACTCTGGGGGAAAAGGGAGCGGCTACACCTTC
TRBJ1-2,NA,TRBV20-1,NA,CSANLIVNYGYTF,TGCAGTGCCAATCTGATCGTAAACTATGGCTACACCTTC
TRBJ2-2,TRBD1,TRBV7-9,NA,CASVRLEGASGELFF,TGTGCCAGCGTTCGATTAGAGGGGGCATCCGGGGAGCTGTTTTTT
TRBJ1-5,NA,TRBV19,once,CASTGRGNNQPQHF,TGTGCCAGTACGGGTCGGGGAAATAATCAGCCCCAGCATTTT
TRBJ2-2,NA,TRBV14,NA,CASSPGHYTGELFF,TGTGCCAGCAGCCCAGGACACTACACCGGGGAGCTGTTTTTT
TRBJ2-5,TRBD2,TRBV28,many,CASMGGGGETQYF,TGTGCCAGCATGGGAGGCGGGGGAGAGACCCAGTACTTC
TRBJ1-3,NA,TRBV5-1,NA,CASSLEGGSGGNTIYF,TGCGCCAGCAGCTTGGAGGGCGGCTCTGGAGGAAACACCATATATTTT
TRBJ1-2,TRBD1,TRBV6-1,NA,CASTRQGIYGYTF,TGTGCCAGCACAAGACAGGGAATATATGGCTACACCTTC
TRBJ2-5,NA,TRBV25-1,few,CASSGGWDGETQYF,TGTGCCAGCAGTGGAGGGTGGGACGGAGAGACCCAGTACTTC
TRBJ1-1,NA,TRBV30,NA,CAWAPRNTEAFF,TGTGCCTGGGCTCCAAGGAACACTGAAGCTTTCTTT
TRBJ1-5,NA,TRBV28,many,CASSLRQTPQHF,TGTGCCAGCAGTTTGCGGCAAACTCCCCAGCATTTT
TRBJ2-2,TRBD1,TRBV6-1,NA,CASRAGTGGSTGELFF,TGTGCCAGCAGAGCCGGGACAGGGGGAAGCACCGGGGAGCTGTTTTTT
TRBJ2-7,TRBD2,TRBV9,NA,CASSVAASGSSYEQYF,TGTGCCAGCAGCGTAGCGGCTAGCGGGAGCTCCTACGAGCAGTACTTC
TRBJ1-1,NA,TRBV3-1,NA,CASSQRGQMNTEAFF,TGTGCCAGCAGCCAAAGAGGACAAATGAACACTGAAGCTTTCTTT